A selection of T cell receptor beta chains follows, all from one sample in a study of T cells in tumors after PD-1 blockade. Libraries were prepared by immunoSEQ multiplex PCR; TCRdb keeps only in-frame clonotypes and omits some of them. The sample contains 45,000 to 60,000 clones, over 75% of which appear only once. The material sequenced was PBMCs, taken before anti-PD-1 treatment. These receptors originate from a human donor with basal cell carcinoma. CDR3s include the opening cysteine and the closing phenylalanine or tryptophan. The D gene is left open where the match is weak. Only some rows state a clone size, as once, few, many or a class for expanded clones.

J	D	V	size	DNA	CDR3
TRBJ2-3	.	TRBV4-2	.	TGTGCCAGCAGCCAAGTTCAAGAGAGCACAGATACGCAGTATTTT	CASSQVQESTDTQYF
TRBJ1-4	TRBD1	TRBV19	.	TGTGCCAGTAGTACCCGGACAGGGATAGATAGAAAAGAGCTGTTTTTT	CASSTRTGIDRKELFF
TRBJ2-5	.	TRBV27	.	TGTGCCAGCAGTGCCCTAGTCAACCTCGGAGAGACCCAGTACTTC	CASSALVNLGETQYF
TRBJ1-2	.	TRBV3-1/TRBV3-2	.	TGTGCCAGCAGCCAAGATTGGCAGGGCAACTATGGCTACACCTTC	CASSQDWQGNYGYTF
TRBJ1-1	.	TRBV30	once	TGTGCCTGGAGTGGAGACAGGAACACTGAAGCTTTCTTT	CAWSGDRNTEAFF
TRBJ2-7	TRBD2	TRBV7-2	.	TGTGCCAGCAGCGCGACGACTAGCTGGGGCTACGAGCAGTACTTC	CASSATTSWGYEQYF
TRBJ2-1	.	TRBV5-6	.	TGTGCCAGCAGCTTTTCGGGACGGCCGAACAATGAGCAGTTCTTC	CASSFSGRPNNEQFF
TRBJ1-2	.	TRBV19	.	TGTGCCAGTAGTAAAGGACAAGTAGCTAACTATGGCTACACCTTC	CASSKGQVANYGYTF
TRBJ2-1	.	TRBV5-1	.	TGCGCCAGCAGCTTGGTGCGCCCCCCGGCCTACAATGAGCAGTTCTTC	CASSLVRPPAYNEQFF
TRBJ1-6	.	TRBV30	.	TGTGCCTGGAGTGGACTGCTGGACAGTAGGAATTCACCCCTCCACTTT	CAWSGLLDSRNSPLHF
TRBJ2-1	TRBD2	TRBV5-6	.	TGTGCCAGCAGCTTGGCCAGCGGGGGTTCCTACAATGAGCAGTTCTTC	CASSLASGGSYNEQFF
TRBJ1-1	.	TRBV20-1	once	TGCAGTGTTTACAGGGTCTCGGAAGCTTTCTTT	CSVYRVSEAFF
TRBJ2-1	TRBD1	TRBV9	.	TGTGCCAGCAGCACCGACAGGGGAAATGAGCAGTTCTTC	CASSTDRGNEQFF
TRBJ1-5	TRBD1	TRBV28	.	TGTGCCAGCAGGGACAGGGTTCAGCCCCAGCATTTT	CASRDRVQPQHF
TRBJ1-6	TRBD1	TRBV28	.	TGTGCCAGCAGTTTAACAGGGGTAAATTCACCCCTCCACTTT	CASSLTGVNSPLHF
TRBJ2-6	.	TRBV15	.	TGTGCCACCAGCAGAGACAGACTCGGGGCCAACGTCCTGACTTTC	CATSRDRLGANVLTF
TRBJ1-1	.	TRBV6-5	.	TGTGCCAGCAGTTACTCCGGCTTCATGAACACTGAAGCTTTCTTT	CASSYSGFMNTEAFF
TRBJ1-5	.	TRBV2	.	TGTGCCAGCAGTTATTCCGGGACGGCTAATCAGCCCCAGCATTTT	CASSYSGTANQPQHF
TRBJ2-7	TRBD1	TRBV10-3	once	TGTGCCATCATGGGGGGACAGGGGAATGGGGAGCAGTACTTC	CAIMGGQGNGEQYF
TRBJ1-5	.	TRBV6-1	.	TGTGCCAGCAGTGCGCTAAGTCTCGTTGGGACAAATAGCAATCAGCCCCAGCATTTT	CASSALSLVGTNSNQPQHF
TRBJ1-2	.	TRBV27	.	TGTGCCAGCAGTTTCCGTGGAGGGGGGTTAAACTATGGCTACACCTTC	CASSFRGGGLNYGYTF
TRBJ2-5	.	TRBV12-3/TRBV12-4	few	TGTGCCAGCAAGTTGCGGGACTTC	CASKLRDF
TRBJ2-5	.	TRBV14	.	TGTGCCAGCAGCCAAGATCCCCTTAGGGAGACCCAGTACTTC	CASSQDPLRETQYF
TRBJ2-7	TRBD1	TRBV11-3	.	TGTGCCAGCAGCTCCCGGGACAGGGGCTACGAGCAGTACTTC	CASSSRDRGYEQYF
TRBJ2-5	TRBD2	TRBV5-4	once	TGTGCCAGCAGCTTGGTGGGCGGGGGGCAAGAGACCCAGTACTTC	CASSLVGGGQETQYF
TRBJ1-1	TRBD1	TRBV6-5	.	TGTGCCAGCAGGAGGACAGGGGGGAGCGATGGTGAAGCTTTCTTT	CASRRTGGSDGEAFF
TRBJ2-3	.	TRBV10-3	.	TGTGCCATCACCGCGGGACAGTCTTCCACAGATACGCAGTATTTT	CAITAGQSSTDTQYF
TRBJ2-5	.	TRBV7-8	.	TGTGCCAGCAGCCTAAGGGCCCAACAGACCCAGTACTTC	CASSLRAQQTQYF
TRBJ1-2	.	TRBV3-1/TRBV3-2	.	TGTGCCAGCAGCCAAGATTACTATGGCTACACCTTC	CASSQDYYGYTF
TRBJ2-7	.	TRBV2	.	TGTGCCAGCAGATACGAGCAGTACTTC	CASRYEQYF
TRBJ2-5	.	TRBV6-1	.	TGTGCCAGCAGTGAAGGGGTTAGGAGAACAGGGATAGGAGAGACCCAGTACTTC	CASSEGVRRTGIGETQYF
TRBJ1-5	.	TRBV5-5	once	TGTGCCAGCAGCTTGACGGTGATTAGCAATCAGCCCCAGCATTTT	CASSLTVISNQPQHF
TRBJ1-1	TRBD1	TRBV20-1	.	TGCAGTGCTAGTTCCCCGGACAGGCTCACTGAAGCTTTCTTT	CSASSPDRLTEAFF
TRBJ2-1	TRBD1	TRBV19	.	TGTGCCAGTAGTATACAGGGGGTCAACAATGAGCAGTTCTTC	CASSIQGVNNEQFF
TRBJ1-5	.	TRBV7-9	.	TGTGCCAGCAGCTTAGCCCTGGACAGCAATCAGCCCCAGCATTTT	CASSLALDSNQPQHF
TRBJ1-3	.	TRBV10-3	.	TGTGCCATCAGTGATGAATGGGGCTTTGGAAACACCATATATTTT	CAISDEWGFGNTIYF
TRBJ2-5	TRBD2	TRBV6-5	.	TGTGCCAGCACCGGAGGGGGACTAGGAGAGACCCAGTACTTC	CASTGGGLGETQYF
TRBJ2-1	.	TRBV5-6	.	TGTGCCAGCAGCTTACTGACTGGGCTTAGCTCCTACAATGAGCAGTTCTTC	CASSLLTGLSSYNEQFF
TRBJ1-6	.	TRBV6-5	.	TGTGCCACCGGTCCACGGGGCTATAATTCACCCCTCCACTTT	CATGPRGYNSPLHF